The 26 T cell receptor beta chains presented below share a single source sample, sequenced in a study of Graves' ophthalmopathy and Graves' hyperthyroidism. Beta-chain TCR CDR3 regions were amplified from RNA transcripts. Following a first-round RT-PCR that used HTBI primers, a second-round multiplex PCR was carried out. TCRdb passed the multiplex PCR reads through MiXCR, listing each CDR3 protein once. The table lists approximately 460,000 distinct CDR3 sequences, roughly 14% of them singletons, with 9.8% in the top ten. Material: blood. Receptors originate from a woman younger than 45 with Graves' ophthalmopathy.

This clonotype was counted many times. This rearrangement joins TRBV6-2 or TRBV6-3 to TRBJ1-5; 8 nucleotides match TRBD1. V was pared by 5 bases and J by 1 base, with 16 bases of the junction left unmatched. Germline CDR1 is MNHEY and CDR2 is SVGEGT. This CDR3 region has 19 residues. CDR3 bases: TGTGCCAGCAGTCGCTTGGACAGGGAGGCAATGGGAAGCAATCAGCCCCAGCATTTT. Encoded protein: CASSRLDREAMGSNQPQHF.

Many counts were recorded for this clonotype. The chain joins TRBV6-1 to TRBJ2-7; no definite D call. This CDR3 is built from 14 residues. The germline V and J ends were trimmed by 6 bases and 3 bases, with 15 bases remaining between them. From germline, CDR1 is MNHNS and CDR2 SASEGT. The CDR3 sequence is CASSTSLGNYEQYF. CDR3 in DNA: TGTGCCAGCAGCACCTCCCTCGGAAACTACGAGCAGTACTTC.

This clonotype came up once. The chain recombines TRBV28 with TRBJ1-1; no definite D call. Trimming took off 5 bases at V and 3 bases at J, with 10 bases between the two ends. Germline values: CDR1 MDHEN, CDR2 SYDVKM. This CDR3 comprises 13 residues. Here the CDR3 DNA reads TGTGCCAGCAGTACCTCCGGGGACACTGAAGCTTTCTTT. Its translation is CASSTSGDTEAFF.

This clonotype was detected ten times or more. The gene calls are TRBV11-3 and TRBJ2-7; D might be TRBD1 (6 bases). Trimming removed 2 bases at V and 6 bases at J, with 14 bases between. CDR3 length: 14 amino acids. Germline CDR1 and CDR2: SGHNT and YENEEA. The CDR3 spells CASSLSGRGGEQYF. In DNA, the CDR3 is TGTGCCAGCAGCTTATCCGGCAGGGGCGGCGAGCAGTACTTC.

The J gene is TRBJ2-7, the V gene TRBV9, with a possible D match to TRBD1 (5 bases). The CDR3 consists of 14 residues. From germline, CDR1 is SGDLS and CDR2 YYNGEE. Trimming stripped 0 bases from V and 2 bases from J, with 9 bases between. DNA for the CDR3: TGTGCCAGCAGCGTAGAGGACACCACCTACGAGCAGTACTTC. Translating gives CASSVEDTTYEQYF.

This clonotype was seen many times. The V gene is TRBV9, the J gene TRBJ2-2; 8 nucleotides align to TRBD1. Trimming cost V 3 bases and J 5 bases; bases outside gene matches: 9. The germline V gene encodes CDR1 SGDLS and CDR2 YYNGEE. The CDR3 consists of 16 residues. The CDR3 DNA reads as TGTGCCAGCAGCGGTCAACAGGGGGAGGTGACCGGGGAGCTGTTTTTT. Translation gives CASSGQQGEVTGELFF.

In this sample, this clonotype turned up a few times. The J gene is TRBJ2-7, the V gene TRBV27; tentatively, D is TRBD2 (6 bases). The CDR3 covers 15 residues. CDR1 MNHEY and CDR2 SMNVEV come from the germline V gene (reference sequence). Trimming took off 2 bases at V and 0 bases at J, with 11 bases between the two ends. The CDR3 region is CASSLGWEASYEQYF. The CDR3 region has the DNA TGTGCCAGCAGTTTAGGGTGGGAGGCCTCCTACGAGCAGTACTTC.

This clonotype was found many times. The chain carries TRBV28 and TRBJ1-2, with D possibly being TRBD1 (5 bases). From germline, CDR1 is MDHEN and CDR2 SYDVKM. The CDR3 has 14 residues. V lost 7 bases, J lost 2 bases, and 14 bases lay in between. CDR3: CASNSGTANYGYTF. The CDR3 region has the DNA TGTGCCAGCAATTCCGGGACGGCCAACTATGGCTACACCTTC.

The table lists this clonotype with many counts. Here the CDR3 reads CSAAFTGDNQPQHF. CDR3 coding DNA: TGCAGTGCTGCTTTTACAGGTGACAATCAGCCCCAGCATTTT. The chain recombines TRBV20-1 with TRBJ1-5, with a weak D call TRBD1 (5 bases). The CDR3 has 14 amino acids. From germline, CDR1 is DFQATT and CDR2 SNEGSKA (reference sequence). V lost 5 bases and J 3 bases, leaving 14 bases between the germline ends.

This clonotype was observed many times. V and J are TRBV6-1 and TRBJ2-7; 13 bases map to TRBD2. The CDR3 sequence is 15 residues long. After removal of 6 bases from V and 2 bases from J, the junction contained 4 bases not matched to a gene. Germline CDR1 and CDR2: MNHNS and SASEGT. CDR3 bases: TGTGCCAGCAGAGGGACTAGCGGGGCGACCTACGAGCAGTACTTC. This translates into CASRGTSGATYEQYF.

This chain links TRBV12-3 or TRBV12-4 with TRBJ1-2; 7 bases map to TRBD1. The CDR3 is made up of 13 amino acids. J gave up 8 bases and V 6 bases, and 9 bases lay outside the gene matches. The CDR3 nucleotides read TGTGCCAGCAGCCCTAGCAGGGGGGGGGGCTACACCTTC. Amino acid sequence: CASSPSRGGGYTF.

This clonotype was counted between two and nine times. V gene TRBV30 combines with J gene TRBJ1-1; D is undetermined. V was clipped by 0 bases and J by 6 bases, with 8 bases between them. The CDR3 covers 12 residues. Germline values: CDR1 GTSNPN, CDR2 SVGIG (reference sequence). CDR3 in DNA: TGTGCCTGGAGTGTACACTGGCCTGAAGCTTTCTTT. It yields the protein CAWSVHWPEAFF.

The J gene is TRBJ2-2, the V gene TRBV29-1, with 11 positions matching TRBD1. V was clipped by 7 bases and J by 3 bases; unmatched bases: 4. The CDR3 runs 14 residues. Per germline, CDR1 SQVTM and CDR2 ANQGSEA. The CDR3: CSGGQGADTGELFF. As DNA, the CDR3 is TGCAGCGGTGGACAGGGGGCAGACACCGGGGAGCTGTTTTTT.

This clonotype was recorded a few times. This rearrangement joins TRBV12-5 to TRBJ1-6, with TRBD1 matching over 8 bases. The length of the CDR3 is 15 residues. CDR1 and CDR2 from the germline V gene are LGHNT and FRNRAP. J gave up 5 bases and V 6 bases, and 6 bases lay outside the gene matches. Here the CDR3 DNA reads TGTGCTAGTGGACGCGGACAGGGCAATAATTCACCCCTCCACTTT. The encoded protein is CASGRGQGNNSPLHF.

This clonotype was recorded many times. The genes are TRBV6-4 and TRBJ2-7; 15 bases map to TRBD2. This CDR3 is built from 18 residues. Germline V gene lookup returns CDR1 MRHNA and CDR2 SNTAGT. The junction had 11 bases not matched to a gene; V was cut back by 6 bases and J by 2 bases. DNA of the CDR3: TGTGCCAGCAGGGCCGGGACTAGCGGGAGGCCAAAAACCTACGAGCAGTACTTC. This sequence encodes CASRAGTSGRPKTYEQYF.

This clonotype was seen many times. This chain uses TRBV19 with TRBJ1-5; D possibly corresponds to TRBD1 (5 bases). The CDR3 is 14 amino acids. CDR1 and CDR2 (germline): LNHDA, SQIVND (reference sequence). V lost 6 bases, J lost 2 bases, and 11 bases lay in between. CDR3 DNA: TGTGCCAGTAGACCCTTGGGGGGCAATCAGCCCCAGCATTTT. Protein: CASRPLGGNQPQHF.

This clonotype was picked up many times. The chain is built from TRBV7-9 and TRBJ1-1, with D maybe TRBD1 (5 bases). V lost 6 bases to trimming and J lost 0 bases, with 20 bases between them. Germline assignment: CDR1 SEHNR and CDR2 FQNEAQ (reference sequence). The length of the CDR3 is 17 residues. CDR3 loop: CASSATWGQTVNTEAFF. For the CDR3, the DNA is TGTGCCAGCAGTGCAACCTGGGGTCAGACAGTGAACACTGAAGCTTTCTTT.

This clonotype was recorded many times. Here the CDR3 reads CASSEVADNSPLHF. CDR3 nucleotide sequence: TGTGCCAGCAGTGAGGTGGCAGATAATTCACCCCTCCACTTT. The chain employs TRBV2 and TRBJ1-6; D is uncertain. Germline V lookup: CDR1 SNHLY, CDR2 FYNNEI. Trimming cost V 3 bases and J 5 bases, with 8 bases left between them. CDR3 length equals 14 residues.

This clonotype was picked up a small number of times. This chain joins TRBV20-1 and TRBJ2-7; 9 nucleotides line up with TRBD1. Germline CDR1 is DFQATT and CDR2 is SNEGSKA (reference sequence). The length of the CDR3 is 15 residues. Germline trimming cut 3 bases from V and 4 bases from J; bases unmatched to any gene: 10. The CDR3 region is CSARGRNRGRYEQYF. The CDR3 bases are TGCAGTGCTAGGGGGCGGAACAGGGGGCGGTACGAGCAGTACTTC.

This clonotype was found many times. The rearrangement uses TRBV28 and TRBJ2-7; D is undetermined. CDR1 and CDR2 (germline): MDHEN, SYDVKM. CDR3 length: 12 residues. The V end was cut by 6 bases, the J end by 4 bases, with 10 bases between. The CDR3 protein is CASSQRDYEQYF. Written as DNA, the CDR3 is TGTGCCAGCAGCCAAAGGGATTACGAGCAGTACTTC.

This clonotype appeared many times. CDR3 coding DNA: TGTGCCAGCAGATCAGGGACTAGCGGGAGGAGAACTTACGAGCAGTACTTC. Translating it yields CASRSGTSGRRTYEQYF. The chain carries TRBV28 and TRBJ2-7; TRBD2 matches 15 bases. CDR3 length: 17 residues. Germline CDR1 MDHEN, CDR2 SYDVKM. J gave up 4 bases and V 6 bases, and 10 bases lay outside the gene matches.

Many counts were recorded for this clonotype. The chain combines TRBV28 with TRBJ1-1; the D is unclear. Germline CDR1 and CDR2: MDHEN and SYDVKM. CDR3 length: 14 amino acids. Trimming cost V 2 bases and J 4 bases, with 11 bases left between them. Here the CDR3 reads CASSLQVRSTEAFF. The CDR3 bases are TGTGCCAGCAGTTTACAGGTACGGAGCACTGAAGCTTTCTTT.

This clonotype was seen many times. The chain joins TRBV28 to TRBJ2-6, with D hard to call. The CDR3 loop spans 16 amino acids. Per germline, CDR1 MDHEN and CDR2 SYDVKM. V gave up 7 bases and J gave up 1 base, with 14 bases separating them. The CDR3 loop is CASTDHWSSGANVLTF. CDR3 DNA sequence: TGTGCCAGCACCGATCATTGGAGTTCTGGGGCCAACGTCCTGACTTTC.

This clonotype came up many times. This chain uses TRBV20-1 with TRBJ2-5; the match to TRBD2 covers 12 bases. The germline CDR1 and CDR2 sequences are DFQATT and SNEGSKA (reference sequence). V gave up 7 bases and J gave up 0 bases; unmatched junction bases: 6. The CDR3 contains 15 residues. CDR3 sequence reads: CSGARLAGDQETQYF. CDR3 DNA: TGCAGTGGGGCACGACTAGCGGGGGACCAAGAGACCCAGTACTTC.

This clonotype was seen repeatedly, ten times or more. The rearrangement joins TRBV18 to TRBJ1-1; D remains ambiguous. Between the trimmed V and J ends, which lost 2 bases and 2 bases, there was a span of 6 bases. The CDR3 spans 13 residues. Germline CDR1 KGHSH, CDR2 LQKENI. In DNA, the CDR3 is TGTGCCAGCTCACCAAAATTTAACACTGAAGCTTTCTTT. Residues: CASSPKFNTEAFF.

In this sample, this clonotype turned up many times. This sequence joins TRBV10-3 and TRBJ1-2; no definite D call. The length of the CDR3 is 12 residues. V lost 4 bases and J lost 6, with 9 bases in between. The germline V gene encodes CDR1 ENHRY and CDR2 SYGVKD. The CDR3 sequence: CAISVNKDGYTF. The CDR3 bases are TGTGCCATCAGTGTCAATAAGGATGGCTACACCTTC.